These 26 T cell receptor beta chains share one sample of origin, sequenced in a study of cytomegalovirus exposure and HLA in healthy donors. The PCR used 60 Vbeta and 13 Jbeta primers. This table comes from immunoSEQ multiplex PCR, and its TCRdb copy is limited to in-frame clones, with some not included. The profile shows about 100,000 clones, approximately 80% of them singletons. The sequencing sample was made of PBMCs. These receptor sequences come from a woman aged 18-29 years in good health and CMV-seronegative.

The rearrangement joins TRBV6-1 to TRBJ1-1; the D is unclear. The V end was cut by 4 bases, the J end by 0 bases, with 18 bases between. Germline-derived CDR1 and CDR2 are MNHNS and SASEGT. This CDR3 contains 17 residues. This CDR3 reads CASSVYTRSGLNTEAFF. CDR3 DNA sequence: TGTGCCAGCAGTGTCTATACCCGGAGCGGCTTGAACACTGAAGCTTTCTTT.

This chain joins TRBV6-5 and TRBJ1-1, with TRBD1 identical over 7 bases. Germline V CDR1 and CDR2: MNHEY, SVGAGI. Germline trimming cut 5 bases from V and 10 bases from J; bases unmatched to any gene: 7. There are 12 residues in the CDR3. CDR3 sequence reads: CASSPDRVSAFF. The CDR3 DNA is TGTGCCAGCAGTCCCGACAGGGTGTCAGCTTTCTTT.

The chain recombines TRBV7-2 with TRBJ1-1, with 9 bases that match TRBD1. The length of the CDR3 is 15 residues. V trimming: 5 bases; J trimming: 4 bases; junction bases outside the gene matches: 8. Germline V CDR1 and CDR2: SGHTA, FQGNSA. CDR3 protein: CASSPAYRGRTEAFF. CDR3 in DNA: TGTGCCAGCAGCCCTGCCTACAGGGGGCGCACTGAAGCTTTCTTT.

V gene TRBV9 combines with J gene TRBJ1-2; 7 bases are a match to TRBD1. The germline gives CDR1 SGDLS, CDR2 YYNGEE. J gave up 7 bases and V 0 bases, and 6 bases lay outside the gene matches. This CDR3 comprises 14 residues. The CDR3 region has the DNA TGTGCCAGCAGCGTAGGAACAGGGGATGGTGGCTACACCTTC. It codes for CASSVGTGDGGYTF.

This clone was recorded a few times. The J gene is TRBJ2-7, the V gene TRBV4-3, with a possible D match to TRBD1 (5 bases). The ends were cut back, 0 bases at V and 9 bases at J, with 12 bases in the middle. The germline CDR1 and CDR2 sequences are LGHNA and YSLEER. The CDR3 runs 13 residues. The CDR3 coding sequence is TGCGCCAGCAGCCAAGATAGGAAGGGGCCGCAGTACTTC. Residues: CASSQDRKGPQYF.

The CDR3 reads CAWSVGGSSYNSPLHF. CDR3 in DNA: TGTGCCTGGAGTGTAGGCGGAAGCTCCTATAATTCACCCCTCCACTTT. The V gene is TRBV30, the J gene TRBJ1-6; no definite D call. V lost 0 bases to trimming and J lost 0 bases, with 9 bases between them. The CDR3 covers 16 residues. Germline lookup yields CDR1 GTSNPN and CDR2 SVGIG (reference sequence).

The rearrangement links TRBV6-6 to TRBJ1-1; a possible D gene is TRBD1 (5 bases). The CDR3 totals 14 residues. The ends were cut back, 2 bases at V and 1 base at J, with 8 bases in the middle. CDR1 and CDR2 from the germline V gene are MNHNY and SVGAGI (reference sequence). The DNA of the CDR3 is TGTGCCAGCAGTTACCGCGGACAGAACACTGAAGCTTTCTTT. It translates to CASSYRGQNTEAFF.

V gene TRBV2 combines with J gene TRBJ1-1, with D perhaps TRBD1 (5 bases). Trimming cost V 5 bases and J 1 base, with 14 bases left between them. The CDR3 loop spans 15 amino acids. Germline-derived CDR1 and CDR2 are SNHLY and FYNNEI. In DNA, the CDR3 is TGTGCCAGCAGTCCCCAGGCAGGACAGAACACTGAAGCTTTCTTT. Amino acid sequence: CASSPQAGQNTEAFF.

The rearrangement uses TRBV4-3 and TRBJ2-1; possible D gene TRBD2, 5 bases. V was shortened by 3 bases and J by 5 bases, with 14 bases between the two germline ends. CDR1 LGHNA and CDR2 YSLEER come from the germline V gene. CDR3 length: 15 amino acids. CDR3 nucleotide sequence: TGCGCCAGCAGCCACAGTAGCGCCCCGAACAATGAGCAGTTCTTC. It yields the protein CASSHSSAPNNEQFF.

The rearrangement links TRBV27 to TRBJ2-1; the match to TRBD1 covers 9 bases. The CDR3 runs 18 residues. Germline V gene sequence: CDR1 MNHEY, CDR2 SMNVEV (reference sequence). Losses at the gene ends were 4 bases for V and 4 bases for J; bases not matched to a gene: 14. CDR3: CASSYPTSGTGIYNEQFF. The CDR3 nucleotides read TGTGCCAGCAGTTATCCAACATCCGGGACAGGGATATACAATGAGCAGTTCTTC.

This chain uses TRBV2 with TRBJ2-2; possibly TRBD1 for D (5 bases). The germline V and J ends were trimmed by 4 bases and 1 base, with 10 bases remaining between them. The CDR3 loop spans 15 amino acids. Germline CDR1 and CDR2: SNHLY and FYNNEI. This chain's CDR3 is CASSVEGENTGELFF. CDR3 nucleotides: TGTGCCAGCAGTGTTGAAGGGGAGAACACCGGGGAGCTGTTTTTT. The complete variable domain, with remaining parts taken from reference TRBV2 and TRBJ2-2, reads EPEVTQTPSHQVTQMGQEVILRCVPISNHLYFYWYRQILGQKVEFLVSFYNNEISEKSEIFDDQFSVERPDGSNFTLKIRSTKLEDSAMYFCASSVEGENTGELFFGEGSRLTVL.

V is TRBV27 and J is TRBJ2-2, with 8 bases that match TRBD1. CDR1 is MNHEY, CDR2 SMNVEV, per germline (reference sequence). The CDR3 runs to 15 residues. The V segment lost 6 bases and the J segment 7 bases; nucleotides outside the gene matches: 10. Here the CDR3 reads CASSLTRGRVGELFF. Here the CDR3 DNA reads TGTGCCAGCAGCCTGACCAGGGGGCGGGTCGGGGAGCTGTTTTTT.

This sequence joins TRBV5-1 and TRBJ2-3; TRBD2 is a possible D gene (5 bases). V lost 0 bases and J lost 1, with 9 bases in between. The CDR3 is 15 amino acids. Germline CDR1 and CDR2: SGHRS and YFSETQ. Written as DNA, the CDR3 is TGCGCCAGCAGCTTGGATCTAGCCGGCACAGATACGCAGTATTTT. It specifies CASSLDLAGTDTQYF.

On this clone itself: At the DNA level, this CDR3 is encoded by other sequences in the same sample as well. The chain combines TRBV5-1 with TRBJ2-5; D not certain. V gave up 0 bases and J gave up 5 bases, with 5 bases separating them. The CDR3 has 12 amino acids. Germline CDR1 SGHRS, CDR2 YFSETQ. Here the CDR3 DNA reads TGCGCCAGCAGCTTGGCCGGGGAGACCCAGTACTTC. Translating gives CASSLAGETQYF.

The rearrangement links TRBV2 to TRBJ2-3; D not resolved. The ends were cut back, 1 base at V and 4 bases at J, with 6 bases in the middle. This CDR3 has 13 residues. Germline CDR1 reads SNHLY; CDR2 reads FYNNEI. In DNA form, the CDR3 reads TGTGCCAGCAGTGAAGGTCCCGCAGATACGCAGTATTTT. Amino acid sequence: CASSEGPADTQYF.

This rearrangement joins TRBV18 to TRBJ1-5; TRBD1 aligns across 7 bases. Trimming at V came to 6 bases and at J to 7 bases, leaving 6 bases not matched to a gene. Germline values: CDR1 KGHSH, CDR2 LQKENI. This CDR3 is built from 13 residues. CDR3 nucleotides: TGTGCCAGCTCGCCTACAGGGGAACAGCCCCAGCATTTT. It translates to CASSPTGEQPQHF.

The chain links TRBV6-7 to TRBJ2-1; 9 nucleotides agree with TRBD2. TRBV6-7 is recorded as an ORF, its role being uncertain. J lost 0 bases, V lost 0 bases, and 3 bases had no gene match. This CDR3 region has 17 residues. The CDR3: CASSYSASGDSYNEQFF. In DNA form, the CDR3 reads TGTGCCAGCAGTTACTCGGCTAGCGGGGACTCCTACAATGAGCAGTTCTTC.

The V call is TRBV27, the J call TRBJ2-7; possible D gene TRBD1, 5 bases. V was clipped by 9 bases and J by 3 bases, with 18 bases between them. CDR1 is MNHEY, CDR2 SMNVEV, per germline (reference sequence). CDR3 length equals 14 residues. The CDR3 nucleotides read TGTGCCAGTGCCCTCAGGGCTGGGTACTACGAGCAGTACTTC. Protein sequence: CASALRAGYYEQYF.

The V and J genes are TRBV5-3 and TRBJ2-3; TRBD1 might be the D (5 bases). TRBV5-3 is assigned to the ORF class and has an uncertain function. Trimming cost V 4 bases and J 3 bases, with 24 bases left between them. CDR3 length equals 18 residues. The CDR3 region has the DNA TGTGCCAGAAGCCCTATTATCCCATTAGGGGCAGGGACAGATACGCAGTATTTT. It specifies CARSPIIPLGAGTDTQYF.

The rearrangement links TRBV19 to TRBJ1-1, with a tentative D call TRBD1 (6 bases). V lost 7 bases and J 1 base, leaving 10 bases between the germline ends. Germline V lookup: CDR1 LNHDA, CDR2 SQIVND (reference sequence). The length of the CDR3 is 13 residues. Here the CDR3 DNA reads TGTGCCAGTACCCAGGGACAGAACACTGAAGCTTTCTTT. Translation gives CASTQGQNTEAFF.

V usage is TRBV27 and J usage is TRBJ1-2, with 9 positions matching TRBD1. Losses at the gene ends were 8 bases for V and 2 bases for J; bases not matched to a gene: 6. CDR3 length: 14 amino acids. CDR1 MNHEY and CDR2 SMNVEV come from the germline V gene (reference sequence). The CDR3 nucleotides read TGTGCCAGCGCTAACAGGGGGCAAAACTATGGCTACACCTTC. It codes for CASANRGQNYGYTF.

The chain employs TRBV2 and TRBJ1-4; no firm D call. Trimming removed 7 bases at V and 0 bases at J, with 12 bases between. The CDR3 is made up of 15 amino acids. The germline gives CDR1 SNHLY, CDR2 FYNNEI. For the CDR3, the DNA is TGTGCCAGCACCCGGGTGGATGCAACTAATGAAAAACTGTTTTTT. It encodes CASTRVDATNEKLFF.

For the CDR3, the DNA is TGTGCCAGCAGCCACGGACTAGCGGGGTACGGGCAGTACTTC. Translation gives CASSHGLAGYGQYF. This chain connects TRBV9 to TRBJ2-5, with TRBD2 matching 12 bases. The J segment lost 11 bases and the V segment lost 4 bases, leaving 9 bases of the junction unmatched. Germline lookup yields CDR1 SGDLS and CDR2 YYNGEE. The CDR3 runs to 14 residues.

V usage is TRBV27 and J usage is TRBJ2-5; tentatively, D is TRBD1 (5 bases). The end of the DNA aligns better with TRBJ2-7, so the J call may be wrong. The CDR3 has 14 amino acids. Germline CDR1 is MNHEY and CDR2 is SMNVEV (reference sequence). This chain's CDR3 is CASALRAGYYEQYF. DNA for the CDR3: TGTGCCAGTGCCCTCAGGGCTGGGTACTACGAGCAGTACTTC.

This chain uses TRBV7-2 with TRBJ2-3; 10 nucleotides match TRBD2. Germline CDR1 is SGHTA and CDR2 is FQGNSA. J lost 4 bases, V lost 5 bases, and 18 bases had no gene match. CDR3 length: 19 residues. DNA of the CDR3: TGTGCCAGCAGCAGAAAATCTCCGGCTAGCGGGAGTCATGCAGATACGCAGTATTTT. This translates into CASSRKSPASGSHADTQYF.

In regard to this clone: The junction and the germline gene differ at one end; a read error may be behind it. This sequence joins TRBV28 and TRBJ1-1; D might be TRBD1 (6 bases). The CDR3 sequence is 13 residues long. From germline, CDR1 is MDHEN and CDR2 SYDVKM. CDR3 sequence: CASRGAGARGLGF. The CDR3 nucleotides are TGTGCCAGCAGGGGGGCAGGGGCGCGGGGGCTTGGATTT.